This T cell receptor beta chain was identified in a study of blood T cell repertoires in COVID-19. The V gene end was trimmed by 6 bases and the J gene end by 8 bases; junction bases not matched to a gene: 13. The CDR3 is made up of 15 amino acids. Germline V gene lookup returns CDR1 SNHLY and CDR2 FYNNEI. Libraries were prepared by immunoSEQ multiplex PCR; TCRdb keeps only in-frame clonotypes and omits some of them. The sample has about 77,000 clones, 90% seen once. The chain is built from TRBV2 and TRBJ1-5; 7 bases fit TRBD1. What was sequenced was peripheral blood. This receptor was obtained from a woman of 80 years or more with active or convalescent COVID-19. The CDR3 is CASRPDNRGSEPQHF. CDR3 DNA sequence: TGTGCCAGCAGACCAGACAACAGGGGATCGGAGCCCCAGCATTTT.